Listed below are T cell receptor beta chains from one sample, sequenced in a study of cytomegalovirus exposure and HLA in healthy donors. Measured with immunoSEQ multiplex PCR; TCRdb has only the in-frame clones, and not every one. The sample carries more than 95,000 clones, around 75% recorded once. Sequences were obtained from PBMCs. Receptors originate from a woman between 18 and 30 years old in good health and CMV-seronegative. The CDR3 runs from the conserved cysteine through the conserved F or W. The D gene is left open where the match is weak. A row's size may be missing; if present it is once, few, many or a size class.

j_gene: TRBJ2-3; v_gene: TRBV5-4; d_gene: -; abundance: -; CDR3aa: CASRLSDSQREYF; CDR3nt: TGTGCCAGCAGGTTGTCGGACAGCCAAAGGGAGTATTTT
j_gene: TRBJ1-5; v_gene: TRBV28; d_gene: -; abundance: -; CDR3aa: CASSPTQGTNQPQHF; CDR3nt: TGTGCCAGCAGTCCGACACAGGGCACCAATCAGCCCCAGCATTTT
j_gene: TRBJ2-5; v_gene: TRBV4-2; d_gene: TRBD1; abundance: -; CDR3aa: CASSQGQGMRGTQETQYF; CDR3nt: TGTGCCAGCAGCCAAGGACAGGGGATGAGAGGAACCCAAGAGACCCAGTACTTC
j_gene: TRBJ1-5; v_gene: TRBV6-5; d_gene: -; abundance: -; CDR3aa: CASSFTFGGGQPQHF; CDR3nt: TGTGCCAGCAGTTTTACGTTTGGGGGCGGGCAGCCCCAGCATTTT
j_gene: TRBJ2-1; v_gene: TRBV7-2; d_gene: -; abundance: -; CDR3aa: CASSLEQAHNEQFF; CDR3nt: TGTGCCAGCAGCTTAGAACAGGCCCACAATGAGCAGTTCTTC
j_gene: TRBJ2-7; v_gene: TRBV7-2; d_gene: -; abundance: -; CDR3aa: CASSLAVRNYEQYF; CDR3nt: TGTGCCAGCAGCTTAGCAGTGCGGAACTACGAGCAGTACTTC
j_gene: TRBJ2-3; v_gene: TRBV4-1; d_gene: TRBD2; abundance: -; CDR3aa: CASSPLGLAGSTDTQYF; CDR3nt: TGCGCCAGCAGCCCCCTGGGACTAGCGGGGTCCACAGATACGCAGTATTTT
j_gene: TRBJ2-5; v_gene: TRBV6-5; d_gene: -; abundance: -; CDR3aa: CASSYSGRRQETQYF; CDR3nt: TGTGCCAGCAGTTACTCAGGCAGGAGGCAAGAGACCCAGTACTTC
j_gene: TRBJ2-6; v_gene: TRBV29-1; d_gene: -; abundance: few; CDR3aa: CSAAGSSGANVLTF; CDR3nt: TGCAGCGCTGCAGGATCCTCTGGGGCCAACGTCCTGACTTTC
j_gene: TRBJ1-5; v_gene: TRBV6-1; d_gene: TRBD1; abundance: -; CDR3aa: CASSAPGQGLYSNQPQHF; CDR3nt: TGTGCCAGCAGTGCTCCGGGACAGGGACTTTATAGCAATCAGCCCCAGCATTTT
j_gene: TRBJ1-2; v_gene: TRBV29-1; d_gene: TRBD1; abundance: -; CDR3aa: CSVEFRDSDYGYTF; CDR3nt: TGCAGCGTTGAATTTCGGGACAGTGACTATGGCTACACCTTC
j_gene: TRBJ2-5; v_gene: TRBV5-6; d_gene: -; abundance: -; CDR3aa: CASSLASLQETQYF; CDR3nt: TGTGCCAGCAGCTTGGCGTCCTTGCAAGAGACCCAGTACTTC
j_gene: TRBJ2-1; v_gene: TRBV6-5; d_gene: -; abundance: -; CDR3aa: CASSYAGNEQFF; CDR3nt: TGTGCCAGCAGTTACGCGGGGAATGAGCAGTTCTTC
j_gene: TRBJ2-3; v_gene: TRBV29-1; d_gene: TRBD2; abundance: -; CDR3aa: CSAALREGDTQYF; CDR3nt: TGCAGCGCTGCTCTTCGGGAGGGGGATACGCAGTATTTT
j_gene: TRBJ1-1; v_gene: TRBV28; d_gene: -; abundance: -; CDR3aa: CASRANTEAFF; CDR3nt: TGTGCCAGCAGGGCGAACACTGAAGCTTTCTTT
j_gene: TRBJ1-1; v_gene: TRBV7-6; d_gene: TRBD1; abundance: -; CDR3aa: CASSRVGDRGTEAFF; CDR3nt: TGTGCCAGCAGCCGGGTTGGGGACAGGGGCACTGAAGCTTTCTTT
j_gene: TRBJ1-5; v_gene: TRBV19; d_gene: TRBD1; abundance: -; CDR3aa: CASSPGGTGFTPQHF; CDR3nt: TGTGCCAGTAGTCCCGGCGGGACAGGCTTTACGCCCCAGCATTTT
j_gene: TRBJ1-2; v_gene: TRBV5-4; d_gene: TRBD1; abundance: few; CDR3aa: CASSPLQGNYGYTF; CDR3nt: TGTGCCAGCAGCCCTTTACAGGGGAACTATGGCTACACCTTC
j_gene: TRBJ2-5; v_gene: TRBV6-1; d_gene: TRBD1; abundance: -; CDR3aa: CASSEASTGAATQYF; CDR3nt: TGTGCCAGCAGTGAAGCTTCAACAGGGGCTGCGACCCAGTACTTC
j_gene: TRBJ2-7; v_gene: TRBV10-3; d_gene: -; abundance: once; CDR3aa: CAISAGEGAGPYEQYF; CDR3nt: TGTGCCATCAGTGCAGGGGAGGGTGCCGGACCTTACGAGCAGTACTTC
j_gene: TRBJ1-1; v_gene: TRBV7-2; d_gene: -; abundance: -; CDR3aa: CASSLGGVMNTEAFF; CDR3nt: TGTGCCAGCAGTCTCGGGGGGGTCATGAACACTGAAGCTTTCTTT
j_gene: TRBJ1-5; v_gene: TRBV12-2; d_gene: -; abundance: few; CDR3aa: CASRLCSGSLEAYSNQPQHF; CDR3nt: TGTGCAAGTCGCTTATGTAGCGGAAGTTTAGAAGCATATAGCAATCAGCCCCAGCATTTT
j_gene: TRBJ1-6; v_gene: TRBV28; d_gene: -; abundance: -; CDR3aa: CASTLSESGTNSPLHF; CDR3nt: TGTGCCAGCACTCTATCTGAGTCGGGTACGAATTCACCCCTCCACTTT
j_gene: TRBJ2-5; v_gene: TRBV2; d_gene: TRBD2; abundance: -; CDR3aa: CASTLTSGGQETQYF; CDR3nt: TGTGCCAGCACCCTGACTAGCGGGGGACAAGAGACCCAGTACTTC
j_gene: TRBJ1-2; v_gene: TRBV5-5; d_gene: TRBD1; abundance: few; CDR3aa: CASSLVGQGLNYGYTF; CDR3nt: TGTGCCAGCAGCTTGGTCGGACAGGGCCTGAACTATGGCTACACCTTC
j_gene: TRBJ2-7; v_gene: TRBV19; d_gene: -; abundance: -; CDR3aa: CASSIGDSSYEQYF; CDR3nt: TGTGCCAGTAGTATAGGAGACAGCTCCTACGAGCAGTACTTC
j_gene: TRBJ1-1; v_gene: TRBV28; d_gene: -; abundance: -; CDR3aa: CASIRGGRGAGNTEAFF; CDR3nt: TGTGCCAGCATCCGGGGGGGCAGGGGCGCAGGGAACACTGAAGCTTTCTTT
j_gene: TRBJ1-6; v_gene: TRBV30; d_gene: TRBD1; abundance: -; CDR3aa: CAWSGKTGPNSPLHF; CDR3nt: TGTGCCTGGAGTGGGAAGACAGGGCCTAATTCACCCCTCCACTTT
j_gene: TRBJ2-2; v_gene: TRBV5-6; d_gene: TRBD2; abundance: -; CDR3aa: CASSASGGGTGELFF; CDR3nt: TGTGCCAGCAGCGCTAGCGGGGGTGGCACCGGGGAGCTGTTTTTT
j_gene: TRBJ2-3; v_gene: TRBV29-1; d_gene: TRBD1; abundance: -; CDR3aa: CSVEDLGGRDRVFVTQYF; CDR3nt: TGCAGCGTTGAAGATCTGGGGGGACGGGACAGGGTGTTCGTTACGCAGTATTTT
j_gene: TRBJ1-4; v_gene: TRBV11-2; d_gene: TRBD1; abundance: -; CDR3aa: CASSLVGQGTNEKLFF; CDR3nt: TGTGCCAGCAGCTTAGTTGGACAGGGAACTAATGAAAAACTGTTTTTT
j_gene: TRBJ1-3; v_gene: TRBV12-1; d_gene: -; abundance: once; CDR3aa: CASSFAGGSYGNTIYF; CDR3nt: -
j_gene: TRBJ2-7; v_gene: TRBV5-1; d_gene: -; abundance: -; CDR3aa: CASSPQQQGFSEQYF; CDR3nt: TGCGCCAGCAGTCCGCAGCAACAGGGTTTCAGCGAGCAGTACTTC
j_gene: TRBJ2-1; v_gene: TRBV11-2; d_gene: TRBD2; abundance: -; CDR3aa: CASSLDWASGSPSSYNEQFF; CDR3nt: TGTGCCAGCAGCTTAGATTGGGCTAGCGGGTCCCCGAGCTCCTACAATGAGCAGTTCTTC
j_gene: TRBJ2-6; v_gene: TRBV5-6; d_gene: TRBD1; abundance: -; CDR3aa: CASTFDRELSGANVLTF; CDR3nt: TGTGCCAGCACCTTCGACAGGGAACTCTCTGGGGCCAACGTCCTGACTTTC
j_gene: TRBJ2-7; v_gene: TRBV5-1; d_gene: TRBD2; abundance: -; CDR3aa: CASSRGLEGVEQYF; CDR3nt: TGCGCCAGCAGCCGCGGACTAGAGGGTGTCGAGCAGTACTTC
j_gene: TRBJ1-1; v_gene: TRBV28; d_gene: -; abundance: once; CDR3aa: CASRPADGWILNTEAFF; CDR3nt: TGTGCCAGCAGACCCGCCGACGGGTGGATTTTGAACACTGAAGCTTTCTTT
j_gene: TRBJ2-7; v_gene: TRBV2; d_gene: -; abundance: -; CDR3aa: CASRVGGQPYEQYF; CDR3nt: TGTGCCAGCAGGGTCGGGGGACAGCCCTACGAGCAGTACTTC
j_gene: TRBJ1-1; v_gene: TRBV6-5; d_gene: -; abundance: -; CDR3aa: CASSYDPGAEAFF; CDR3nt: TGTGCCAGCAGTTACGACCCGGGGGCTGAAGCTTTCTTT
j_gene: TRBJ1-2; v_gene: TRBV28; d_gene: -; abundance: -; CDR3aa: CASTDRYYGYTF; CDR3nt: TGTGCCAGCACCGACAGGTACTATGGCTACACCTTC
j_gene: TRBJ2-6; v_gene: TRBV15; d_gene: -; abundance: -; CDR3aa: CATSRRNRANPRVGGSNVLTF; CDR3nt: TGTGCCACCAGCAGACGCAACAGGGCGAATCCCCGGGTGGGTGGGTCCAACGTCCTGACTTTC
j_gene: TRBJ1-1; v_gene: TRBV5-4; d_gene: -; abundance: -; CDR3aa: CASASRRAGDTEAFF; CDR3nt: TGTGCCAGCGCTTCAAGGAGGGCGGGGGACACTGAAGCTTTCTTT
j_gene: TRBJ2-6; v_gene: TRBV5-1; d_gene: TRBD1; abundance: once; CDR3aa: CASSLAAGQGGGTGANVLTF; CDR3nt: TGCGCCAGCAGCTTGGCCGCTGGACAGGGTGGTGGAACTGGGGCCAACGTCCTGACTTTC
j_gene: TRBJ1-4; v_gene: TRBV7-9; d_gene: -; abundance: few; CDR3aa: CASSLGSTATNEKLFF; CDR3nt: TGTGCCAGCAGCTTGGGGAGCACTGCAACTAATGAAAAACTGTTTTTT
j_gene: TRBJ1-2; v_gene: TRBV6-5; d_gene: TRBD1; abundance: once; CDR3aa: CASSLGGTGGYGYTF; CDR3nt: TGTGCCAGCAGTTTGGGAGGGACAGGGGGCTATGGCTACACCTTC
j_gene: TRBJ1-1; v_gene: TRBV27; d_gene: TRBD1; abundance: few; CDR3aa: CASSWDSDSLEAFF; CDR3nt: TGTGCCAGCAGTTGGGACAGCGACTCCTTGGAAGCTTTCTTT
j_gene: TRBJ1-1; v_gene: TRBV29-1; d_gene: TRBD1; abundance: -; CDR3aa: CSPSRGLDTEAFF; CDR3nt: TGCAGCCCATCCAGGGGGCTGGACACTGAAGCTTTCTTT
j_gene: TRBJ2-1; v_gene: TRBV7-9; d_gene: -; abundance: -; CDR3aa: CASSQRDIAGVNEQFF; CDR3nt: TGTGCCAGCAGCCAGAGGGACATCGCGGGGGTGAATGAGCAGTTCTTC
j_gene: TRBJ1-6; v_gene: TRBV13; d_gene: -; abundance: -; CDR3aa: CASSLRRGHNNSPLHF; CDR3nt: TGTGCCAGCAGCTTAAGGAGGGGCCATAATAATTCACCCCTCCACTTT
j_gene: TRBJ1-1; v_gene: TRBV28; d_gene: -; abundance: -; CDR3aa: CASISEGGSAFF; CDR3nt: TGTGCCAGCATTTCGGAAGGCGGGTCGGCTTTCTTT
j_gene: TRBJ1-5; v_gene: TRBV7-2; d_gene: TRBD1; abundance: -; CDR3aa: CASSPTGGAGNQPQHF; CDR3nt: TGTGCCAGCAGCCCGACAGGGGGGGCGGGCAATCAGCCCCAGCATTTT
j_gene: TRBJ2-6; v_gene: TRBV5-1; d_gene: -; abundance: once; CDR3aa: CASSLDGVGSGANVLTF; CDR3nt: TGCGCCAGCAGCTTGGACGGGGTTGGGTCTGGGGCCAACGTCCTGACTTTC
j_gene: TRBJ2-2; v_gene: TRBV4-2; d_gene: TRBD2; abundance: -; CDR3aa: CASSQDLRGGQTGELFF; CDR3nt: TGTGCCAGCAGCCAAGATTTGCGCGGGGGGCAGACCGGGGAGCTGTTTTTT
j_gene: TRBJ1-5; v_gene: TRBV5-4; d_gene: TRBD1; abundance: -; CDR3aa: CASSTGGRDQPQHF; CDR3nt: TGTGCCAGCAGCACAGGGGGGAGGGATCAGCCCCAGCATTTT
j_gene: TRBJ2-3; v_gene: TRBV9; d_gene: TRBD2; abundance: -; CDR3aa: CASSVAPTSGTDTDTQYF; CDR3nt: TGTGCCAGCAGCGTAGCTCCGACTAGCGGGACAGACACAGATACGCAGTATTTT